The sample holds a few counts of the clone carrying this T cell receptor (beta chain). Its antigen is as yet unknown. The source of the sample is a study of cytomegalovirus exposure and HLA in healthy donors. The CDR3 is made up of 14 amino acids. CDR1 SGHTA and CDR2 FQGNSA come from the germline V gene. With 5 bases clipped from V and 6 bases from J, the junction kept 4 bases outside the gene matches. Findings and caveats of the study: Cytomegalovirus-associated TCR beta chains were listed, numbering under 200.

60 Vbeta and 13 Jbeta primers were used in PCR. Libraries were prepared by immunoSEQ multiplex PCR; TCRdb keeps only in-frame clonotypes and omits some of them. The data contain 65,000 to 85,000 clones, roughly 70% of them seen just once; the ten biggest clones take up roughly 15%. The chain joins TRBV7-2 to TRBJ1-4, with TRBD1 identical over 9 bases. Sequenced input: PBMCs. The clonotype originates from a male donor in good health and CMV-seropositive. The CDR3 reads CASSTTGGDEKLFF. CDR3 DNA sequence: TGTGCCAGCAGCACCACAGGGGGCGATGAAAAACTGTTTTTT.